The 8 T cell receptor beta chains in this list originate from one sample, sequenced in a study of T cells in Graves' hyperthyroidism and ophthalmopathy. RNA transcripts served as the template for amplifying TCR beta CDR3 regions. A first-round RT-PCR of the TCR CDR3 used the HTBI primer set. TCRdb called the multiplex PCR reads again in MiXCR, with one record for every CDR3 protein. In the table there are approximately 430,000 distinct CDR3 sequences, roughly 14% of which are singletons. The sequenced sample consisted of blood. All receptors derive from a man between 18 and 29 years old with Graves' ophthalmopathy.

The DNA of the CDR3 is TGTGCCAGCACCCAGGGGACAGGGGGCCTGGAGACCCAGTACTTC. Protein product: CASTQGTGGLETQYF. V is TRBV2 and J is TRBJ2-5, with 12 bases aligning to TRBD1. There are 15 residues in the CDR3. Per germline, CDR1 SNHLY and CDR2 FYNNEI. Trimming cost V 7 bases and J 5 bases; bases outside gene matches: 8.

The chain carries TRBV29-1 and TRBJ2-7; perhaps TRBD1 as D (5 bases). The CDR3 is 13 amino acids. Germline CDR1 is SQVTM and CDR2 is ANQGSEA. The V gene lost 1 base and the J gene lost 4 bases, with 11 bases spanning the gap. The CDR3, as DNA: TGCAGCGTTGAAGCCAAGGGGAATTACGAGCAGTACTTC. Translation gives CSVEAKGNYEQYF.

At least ten counts were recorded for this clonotype. The chain combines TRBV7-2 with TRBJ2-7; tentative D call: TRBD2 (5 bases). The CDR3 contains 13 residues. Germline V gives CDR1 SGHTA, CDR2 FQGNSA. The V end was cut by 1 base, the J end by 6 bases, with 10 bases between. In DNA form, the CDR3 reads TGTGCCAGCAGCTTAGGGGCCACTAGCGAGCAGTACTTC. It yields the protein CASSLGATSEQYF.

This clonotype has a handful of counts. A much larger clone sits a single nucleotide away, making a read error possible. The V call is TRBV7-2, the J call TRBJ2-1; 8 bases agree with TRBD1. The CDR3 length is 16 residues. CDR1 is SGHTA, CDR2 FQGNSA, per germline. V lost 5 bases and J lost 10; bases outside the gene matches: 16. The CDR3: CASSQGWAGQDYEQFF. The CDR3 nucleotides are TGTGCCAGCAGCCAAGGGTGGGCGGGACAGGACTACGAGCAGTTCTTC.

V and J are TRBV6-2 or TRBV6-3 and TRBJ2-7; 9 bases line up with TRBD1. CDR3 length: 14 residues. V shed 4 bases and J 3 bases; nucleotides not matched to a gene: 4. Looked up from germline, CDR1 is MNHEY and CDR2 is SVGEGT. CDR3 sequence: CASSSRTGVYEQYF. The CDR3 bases are TGTGCCAGCAGTTCCCGGACAGGGGTCTACGAGCAGTACTTC.

Only a few counts were recorded for this clonotype. The chain recombines TRBV4-1 with TRBJ1-1; TRBD1 matches at 8 bases. Germline assignment: CDR1 MGHRA and CDR2 YSYEKL. This CDR3 region has 15 residues. J lost 1 base, V lost 1 base, and 2 bases had no gene match. This CDR3 reads CASSQVGQENTEAFF. The CDR3 nucleotides are TGCGCCAGCAGCCAAGTGGGACAGGAGAACACTGAAGCTTTCTTT.

This chain links TRBV7-9 with TRBJ2-3; D is perhaps TRBD1 (6 bases). Germline CDR1 and CDR2: SEHNR and FQNEAQ (reference sequence). The CDR3 sequence is 17 residues long. The V end was cut by 5 bases, the J end by 0 bases, with 18 bases between. CDR3 nucleotide sequence: TGTGCCAGCAGCCTCGCCGGGACACACTCTAGCACAGATACGCAGTATTTT. It codes for CASSLAGTHSSTDTQYF.

In this sample, this clonotype turned up many times. This chain links TRBV27 with TRBJ2-7; the D is unclear. Germline lookup yields CDR1 MNHEY and CDR2 SMNVEV (reference sequence). V was cut by 1 base and J by 5 bases, with 6 bases left in between. The CDR3 sequence is 12 residues long. The CDR3 sequence is CASSLFGHEQYF. The CDR3 nucleotides are TGTGCCAGCAGTTTATTTGGGCACGAGCAGTACTTC.